These 12 T cell receptor beta chains share one sample of origin, sequenced in a study of STAT5B mutations in CD4+ large granular lymphocyte leukemia (dated by TCRdb to the early 2020s). Library prep was done by the immunoSEQ multiplex PCR assay. As stored in TCRdb, this immuneACCESS dataset retains in-frame rearrangements with V and J assigned. A fraction of the clones does not appear; measured against another copy, unresolved V genes explain less than half of the discrepancy, and the remainder lacks a known reason. The sample has approximately 40,000 clones on record, roughly 76% of them singletons. Around 3.5% of the sample comes from the top ten. The sample was CD4+ T cells from blood buffy coats. Receptor source: a human donor in good health.

This CDR3 reads CASSPATTLNTEAFF. CDR3 DNA sequence: TGTGCCAGCTCACCAGCAACGACACTGAACACTGAAGCTTTCTTT. The chain is built from TRBV18 and TRBJ1-1, with D hard to call. V lost 2 bases to trimming and J lost 0 bases, with 10 bases between them. Germline-derived CDR1 and CDR2 are KGHSH and LQKENI. This CDR3 spans 15 amino acids.

The chain links TRBV19 to TRBJ1-2; TRBD1 might be the D (5 bases). The CDR3 sequence is 15 residues long. Trimming removed 4 bases from V and 4 bases from J, with 16 bases in between. The germline gives CDR1 LNHDA, CDR2 SQIVND (reference sequence). For the CDR3, the DNA is TGTGCCAGTAGTAATCGGGACCCCGGCGGCTATGGCTACACCTTC. It is translated as CASSNRDPGGYGYTF.

V is TRBV11-3 and J is TRBJ1-2, with 9 bases identical to TRBD1. After removal of 5 bases from V and 7 bases from J, the junction contained 5 bases not matched to a gene. The CDR3 has 13 residues. Germline V lookup: CDR1 SGHNT, CDR2 YENEEA. In DNA form, the CDR3 reads TGTGCCAGCAGCCCCGGGACAGGGTTTGGCTACACCTTC. The encoded protein is CASSPGTGFGYTF.

The V gene is TRBV7-8, the J gene TRBJ2-3; 9 positions match TRBD2. CDR1 is SGHVS and CDR2 is FQNEAQ in the germline V gene. This CDR3 is built from 15 residues. The V and J ends lost 4 bases and 6 bases, in that order; junction bases with no gene match: 8. The CDR3 loop reads CASSSGLAAWDTQYF. The CDR3 DNA reads as TGTGCCAGCAGCTCGGGACTAGCAGCTTGGGATACGCAGTATTTT.

This clone was detected a few times. The chain is built from TRBV2 and TRBJ1-5, with a tentative D call TRBD1 (5 bases). Trimming cost V 8 bases and J 5 bases, with 7 bases left between them. The germline V gene encodes CDR1 SNHLY and CDR2 FYNNEI. The CDR3 runs to 11 residues. The CDR3 DNA reads TGTGCCAGCGGGGGTCATCAGCCCCAGCATTTT. Protein: CASGGHQPQHF.

For the CDR3, the DNA is TGTGCCAGCAGTTTAGGTTGGGACTGGTATGGCTACACCTTC. It specifies CASSLGWDWYGYTF. The chain recombines TRBV28 with TRBJ1-2, with D maybe TRBD1 (5 bases). Per the germline V gene, CDR1 is MDHEN and CDR2 is SYDVKM. The V end lost 2 bases, the J end lost 5 bases, and 12 bases lay between the germline ends. The CDR3 spans 14 residues.

This clone was observed a handful of times. This chain joins TRBV19 and TRBJ1-1; tentatively, D is TRBD1 (6 bases). CDR3 size: 13 residues. V shed 5 bases and J shed 4 bases, with 11 bases lying between them. From germline, CDR1 is LNHDA and CDR2 SQIVND (reference sequence). CDR3 loop: CASSPQGGTEAFF. The DNA for the CDR3 is TGTGCCAGTAGTCCCCAAGGGGGCACTGAAGCTTTCTTT.

The V gene is TRBV2, the J gene TRBJ1-1, with D unresolved. The CDR3 sequence is 13 residues long. V was pared by 9 bases and J by 0 bases, with 11 bases between. From germline, CDR1 is SNHLY and CDR2 FYNNEI. The CDR3, as DNA: TGTGCCAGTACACAGAGCATGAACACTGAAGCTTTCTTT. Translating it yields CASTQSMNTEAFF.

The chain combines TRBV7-8 with TRBJ2-1, with D possibly being TRBD2 (5 bases). The CDR3 covers 12 residues. The germline V gene has CDR1 SGHVS and CDR2 FQNEAQ. V lost 1 base and J lost 12, with 10 bases in between. The CDR3 here is CASSLVRGGQFF. DNA for the CDR3: TGTGCCAGCAGCTTAGTTCGGGGTGGGCAGTTCTTC.

This chain links TRBV28 with TRBJ1-3; possibly TRBD1 for D (6 bases). The CDR3 totals 15 residues. Germline loops: CDR1 MDHEN, CDR2 SYDVKM. The V and J ends lost 1 base and 8 bases respectively, with 15 bases between them. CDR3 amino acids: CASSLLGQRTYTIYF. For the CDR3, the DNA is TGTGCCAGCAGTTTATTAGGACAGAGGACGTACACCATATATTTT.

A few counts support this clone. The rearrangement joins TRBV2 to TRBJ2-2, with D possibly TRBD1 on 5 matching bases. The germline CDR1 and CDR2 sequences are SNHLY and FYNNEI. The CDR3 contains 14 residues. Between the trimmed V and J ends, which lost 7 bases and 3 bases, there was a span of 12 bases. The CDR3 DNA follows: TGTGCCAGCAAGTTCCAAGGGGACACCGGGGAGCTGTTTTTT. Translating it yields CASKFQGDTGELFF. Full variable domain (missing parts from reference TRBV2 and TRBJ2-2): EPEVTQTPSHQVTQMGQEVILRCVPISNHLYFYWYRQILGQKVEFLVSFYNNEISEKSEIFDDQFSVERPDGSNFTLKIRSTKLEDSAMYFCASKFQGDTGELFFGEGSRLTVL.

The genes are TRBV10-3 and TRBJ1-2; 9 bases are a match to TRBD1. V lost 5 bases to trimming and J lost 4 bases; unmatched junction nucleotides: 2. Germline values: CDR1 ENHRY, CDR2 SYGVKD. The CDR3 loop spans 13 amino acids. CDR3 DNA sequence: TGTGCCATCAGTCAGGACAGGGGCTATGGCTACACCTTC. This encodes CAISQDRGYGYTF.